These T cell receptor beta chains were read from a single sample in a study of vaccination and CD4 T cells after COVID-19. No cognate antigen is known for these TCRs. TCRdb analysed the PCR reads with MiXCR anew, one entry per CDR3 protein. The sample yields some 12,000 distinct CDR3 sequences, around a third seen once. Sequences were derived from CD4+ T cells from blood, cultured in vitro, sampled after SARS-CoV-2 vaccination. The receptors shown here come from a human donor who had recovered from COVID-19. CDR3s include the opening cysteine and the closing phenylalanine or tryptophan.

>TRBJ2-1|TRBV7-6
CASTVSGGSYNEQFF
>TRBJ1-1|TRBV20-1
CSARGQGGEAFF
>TRBJ1-1|TRBV6-2/TRBV6-3
CASSYDQGGAGEAFF
>TRBJ1-5|TRBV6-1
CASRPNRYNQPQHF
>TRBJ2-3|TRBV20-1
CSVPPGLAGVDTQYF
>TRBJ1-1|TRBV20-1
CSAIGGIMNTEAFF
>TRBJ2-2|TRBV5-6
CASSLWGELFF
>TRBJ1-1|TRBV28
CASSLPANTEAFF
>TRBJ2-3|TRBV6-4
CASSDSTGGPDTQYF
>TRBJ1-5|TRBV4-2
CASSQGLNQPQHF
>TRBJ1-2|TRBV7-8
CASSLVGVSGTGGYGYTF
>TRBJ1-5|TRBV7-2
CASSPGQGPNQPQHF
>TRBJ2-2|TRBV6-1
CASSEVRGPNTGELFF